In this sample, the clone carrying this T cell receptor (beta chain) turned up a few times. The data are from a study of glioma-infiltrating T cells after dendritic cell vaccination. Only patients with spare fresh-frozen tumor and over two years of follow-up were included. V lost 2 bases to trimming and J lost 7 bases, with 13 bases between them. The CDR3 has 13 residues. Germline V gene sequence: CDR1 SGHRS, CDR2 YFSETQ. Only in-frame clones appear in the TCRdb table, and some are missing; sequencing was by immunoSEQ multiplex PCR. The sample lists nearly 85,000 clones, roughly 89% occurring once. The chain is built from TRBV5-1 and TRBJ2-7; possibly TRBD1 for D (5 bases). Here the sequenced sample was blood, taken before dendritic cell vaccination. This TCR derives from a human donor with glioblastoma. The CDR3: CASSLEQAREQYF. CDR3 nucleotide sequence: TGCGCCAGCAGCTTAGAACAGGCGCGGGAGCAGTACTTC.